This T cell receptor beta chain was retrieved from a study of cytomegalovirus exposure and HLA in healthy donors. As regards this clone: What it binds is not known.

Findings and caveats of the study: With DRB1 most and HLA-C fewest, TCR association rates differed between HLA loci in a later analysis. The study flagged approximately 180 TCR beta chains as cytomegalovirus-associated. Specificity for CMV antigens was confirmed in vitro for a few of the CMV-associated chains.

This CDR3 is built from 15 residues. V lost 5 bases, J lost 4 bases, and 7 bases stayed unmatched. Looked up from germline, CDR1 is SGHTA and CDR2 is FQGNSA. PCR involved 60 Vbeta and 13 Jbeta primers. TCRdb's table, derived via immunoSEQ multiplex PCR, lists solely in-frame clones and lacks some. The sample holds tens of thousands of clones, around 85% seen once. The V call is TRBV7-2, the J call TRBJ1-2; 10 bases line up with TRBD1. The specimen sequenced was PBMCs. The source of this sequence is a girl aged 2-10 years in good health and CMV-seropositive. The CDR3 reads CASSPRRQGAYGYTF. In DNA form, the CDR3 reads TGTGCCAGCAGCCCTCGCCGACAGGGGGCCTATGGCTACACCTTC.